Shown below are 27 T cell receptor beta chains from a single sample sequenced in a study of multiple sclerosis patients with progressive multifocal leukoencephalopathy. Sample time point: time of PML onset. Assay: immunoSEQ multiplex PCR; the TCRdb copy retains only in-frame clones and omits some. The table lists more than 30,000 clones, roughly 86% of them singletons. Specimen: PBMCs, collected from a patient treated with natalizumab. The receptors shown here come from a woman aged 40 to 50 with progressive multifocal leukoencephalopathy.

This chain joins TRBV28 and TRBJ2-7; 8 bases are a match to TRBD1. Germline assignment: CDR1 MDHEN and CDR2 SYDVKM. V lost 6 bases and J lost 1; bases outside the gene matches: 8. The CDR3 is 15 residues long. The CDR3 loop is CASRAGQGVSYEQYF. In DNA form, the CDR3 reads TGTGCCAGCAGGGCCGGACAGGGAGTGTCCTACGAGCAGTACTTC.

The chain joins TRBV6-5 to TRBJ2-7, with 11 bases identical to TRBD1. Germline V CDR1 and CDR2: MNHEY, SVGAGI. There are 15 residues in the CDR3. With 4 bases clipped from V and 3 bases from J, the junction kept 5 bases outside the gene matches. CDR3 amino acids: CASSLTDRGLYEQYF. The CDR3 coding sequence is TGTGCCAGCAGTTTAACGGACAGGGGGCTCTACGAGCAGTACTTC.

V and J are TRBV7-6 and TRBJ1-4; D remains unclear. Germline V gene lookup returns CDR1 SGHVS and CDR2 FNYEAQ. The ends were cut back, 1 base at V and 6 bases at J, with 9 bases in the middle. The CDR3 loop spans 14 amino acids. CDR3 in amino acids: CASSLGAEDEKLFF. The CDR3 nucleotides are TGTGCCAGCAGCTTAGGGGCGGAAGATGAAAAACTGTTTTTT.

V and J are TRBV6-1 and TRBJ2-3; D is ambiguous. The V end was cut by 6 bases, the J end by 4 bases, with 8 bases between. There are 12 residues in the CDR3. The germline gives CDR1 MNHNS, CDR2 SASEGT. CDR3 in DNA: TGTGCCAGCAGGTTTAACTCAGATACGCAGTATTTT. As protein: CASRFNSDTQYF.

The V call is TRBV4-2, the J call TRBJ2-3; TRBD2 aligns across 8 bases. Germline values: CDR1 LGHNA, CDR2 YNFKEQ. The CDR3 spans 14 residues. The J segment lost 4 bases and the V segment lost 4 bases, leaving 4 bases of the junction unmatched. The CDR3 protein is CASSRQRESDTQYF. In nucleotides, the CDR3 is TGTGCCAGCAGCCGACAGCGGGAGTCAGATACGCAGTATTTT.

The chain carries TRBV2 and TRBJ1-5; D unclear. The CDR3 extends over 15 amino acids. CDR1 SNHLY and CDR2 FYNNEI come from the germline V gene. V gave up 2 bases and J gave up 0 bases, with 8 bases separating them. CDR3 nucleotide sequence: TGTGCCAGCAGTGAATACACCTCTAGCAATCAGCCCCAGCATTTT. Protein: CASSEYTSSNQPQHF.

The chain couples TRBV19 to TRBJ2-2, with a weak D call TRBD2 (6 bases). V lost 4 bases and J lost 7, with 13 bases in between. CDR3 size: 14 residues. Germline-derived CDR1 and CDR2 are LNHDA and SQIVND (reference sequence). The CDR3 DNA sequence: TGTGCCAGTAGTACGGGGGTTCAGGTCGGGGAGCTGTTTTTT. This sequence encodes CASSTGVQVGELFF.

The chain joins TRBV30 to TRBJ2-2; D is unresolved. Looked up from germline, CDR1 is GTSNPN and CDR2 is SVGIG (reference sequence). The CDR3 is made up of 15 amino acids. Trimming took off 0 bases at V and 7 bases at J, with 15 bases between the two ends. CDR3 sequence reads: CAWSVLRSRVGELFF. The DNA for the CDR3 is TGTGCCTGGAGTGTACTGCGAAGTCGGGTCGGGGAGCTGTTTTTT.

This chain links TRBV19 with TRBJ1-2; D is ambiguous. CDR3 length: 13 residues. The V gene's germline CDR1 is LNHDA and CDR2 SQIVND (reference sequence). V gave up 3 bases and J gave up 1 base, with 6 bases separating them. The CDR3, as DNA: TGTGCCAGTAGTATTGGTAATAACTATGGCTACACCTTC. Its translation is CASSIGNNYGYTF.

This clone is large in the sample. The same CDR3 arises from other DNA sequences in this sample as well. The rearrangement links TRBV7-8 to TRBJ1-6; D is undetermined. The germline V gene encodes CDR1 SGHVS and CDR2 FQNEAQ. This CDR3 has 13 residues. V was pared by 1 base and J by 7 bases, with 5 bases between. CDR3 in amino acids: CASSLGANSPLHF. Here the CDR3 DNA reads TGTGCCAGCAGCTTAGGGGCAAATTCACCCCTCCACTTT.

This clone was counted between two and nine times. The chain combines TRBV7-2 with TRBJ1-3, with D unclear. The CDR3 covers 15 residues. In germline, CDR1 is SGHTA, CDR2 FQGNSA. With 4 bases removed from V and 0 bases from J, the gap between germline ends came to 10 bases. CDR3 in amino acids: CASSSRRSSGNTIYF. The DNA for the CDR3 is TGTGCCAGCAGCTCCCGGAGGAGCTCTGGAAACACCATATATTTT. The variable domain in full, with the rest retrieved from reference TRBV7-2 and TRBJ1-3, is GAGVSQSPSNKVTEKGKDVELRCDPISGHTALYWYRQSLGQGLEFLIYFQGNSAPDKSGLPSDRFSAERTGGSVSTLTIQRTQQEDSAVYLCASSSRRSSGNTIYFGEGSWLTVV.

The chain couples TRBV10-1 to TRBJ1-1, with D unclear. This CDR3 is built from 11 residues. V shed 9 bases and J shed 1 base, with 6 bases lying between them. The germline V gene has CDR1 WNHNN and CDR2 SYGVQD (reference sequence). The CDR3 sequence: CASRGNTEAFF. DNA for the CDR3: TGCGCCAGTCGCGGGAACACTGAAGCTTTCTTT.

The rearrangement joins TRBV6-5 to TRBJ1-5, with D perhaps TRBD1 (6 bases). CDR1 is MNHEY, CDR2 SVGAGI, per germline. The CDR3 sequence is 14 residues long. Deletions cut 2 bases from V and 5 bases from J, with 10 bases between. The CDR3 loop is CASSYGQGHQPQHF. The CDR3 DNA follows: TGTGCCAGCAGTTACGGCCAGGGGCATCAGCCCCAGCATTTT.

The rearrangement links TRBV14 to TRBJ1-2, with TRBD1 as a possible D gene (5 bases). The V and J ends lost 1 base and 0 bases respectively, with 12 bases between them. CDR1 and CDR2 (germline): SGHDN, FVKESK. The CDR3 extends over 16 amino acids. CDR3 nucleotide sequence: TGTGCCAGCAGCCAAGCACAGGCAGCAGCTAACTATGGCTACACCTTC. It translates to CASSQAQAAANYGYTF.

The rearrangement joins TRBV25-1 to TRBJ2-1; 9 nucleotides align to TRBD2. The CDR3 loop spans 14 amino acids. V shed 3 bases, J shed 4 bases, and the junction held 1 base outside the gene matches. Germline V gene sequence: CDR1 MGHDK, CDR2 SYGVNS. CDR3 protein: CASSDSGGYNEQFF. The DNA of the CDR3 is TGTGCCAGCAGTGATAGCGGGGGTTACAATGAGCAGTTCTTC.

The chain couples TRBV30 to TRBJ2-7, with TRBD1 matching over 7 bases. The CDR3 runs to 14 residues. CDR1 and CDR2 (germline): GTSNPN, SVGIG (reference sequence). The J segment lost 2 bases and the V segment lost 3 bases, leaving 7 bases of the junction unmatched. CDR3 sequence reads: CAWSGKGATYEQYF. In DNA, the CDR3 is TGTGCCTGGAGCGGGAAGGGGGCCACCTACGAGCAGTACTTC.

The chain combines TRBV6-5 with TRBJ1-1, with D possibly matching TRBD1 (6 bases). Germline V lookup: CDR1 MNHEY, CDR2 SVGAGI. This CDR3 has 13 amino acids. V was clipped by 2 bases and J by 4 bases, with 8 bases between them. The CDR3 is CASSYQGSTEAFF. CDR3 sequence (DNA): TGTGCCAGCAGTTACCAGGGGAGCACTGAAGCTTTCTTT.

The chain is built from TRBV7-2 and TRBJ2-2; no reliable D call. With 3 bases removed from V and 0 bases from J, the gap between germline ends came to 14 bases. The CDR3 is made up of 17 amino acids. Germline CDR1 SGHTA, CDR2 FQGNSA. The CDR3 nucleotides are TGTGCCAGCAGCTTTTTAGGGCAGATAGCGAACACCGGGGAGCTGTTTTTT. Translation: CASSFLGQIANTGELFF.

The chain combines TRBV18 with TRBJ1-1; D is unresolved. Germline values: CDR1 KGHSH, CDR2 LQKENI. Trimming removed 3 bases at V and 1 base at J, with 9 bases between. The CDR3 is 14 amino acids. CDR3 coding DNA: TGTGCCAGCTCACCGGACCCGGGGAACACTGAAGCTTTCTTT. Translating gives CASSPDPGNTEAFF. The full variable domain, in which reference TRBV18 and TRBJ1-1 provide the parts outside the CDR3, is NAGVMQNPRHLVRRRGQEARLRCSPMKGHSHVYWYRQLPEEGLKFMVYLQKENIIDESGMPKERFSAEFPKEGPSILRIQQVVRGDSAAYFCASSPDPGNTEAFFGQGTRLTVV.

This chain links TRBV6-5 with TRBJ2-6; D possibly corresponds to TRBD1 (5 bases). The germline gives CDR1 MNHEY, CDR2 SVGAGI. V dropped 2 bases and J dropped 4 bases, with 9 bases sitting between them. This CDR3 region has 15 residues. CDR3 protein: CASSYDSTGANVLTF. CDR3 coding DNA: TGTGCCAGCAGTTACGACAGTACCGGGGCCAACGTCCTGACTTTC.

The chain is built from TRBV5-4 and TRBJ1-1; tentatively, D is TRBD1 (6 bases). Germline V gives CDR1 SGHNT, CDR2 YYREEE (reference sequence). This CDR3 region has 15 residues. V lost 6 bases and J lost 1, with 16 bases in between. Here the CDR3 DNA reads TGTGCCAGCAAACCCGCTGGACAGCCGAACACTGAAGCTTTCTTT. This encodes CASKPAGQPNTEAFF.

J is TRBJ1-2 and V is TRBV7-3; unclear D gene. The germline V gene has CDR1 SGHTA and CDR2 FQGTGA. CDR3 length: 13 amino acids. The V end lost 5 bases, the J end lost 2 bases, and 9 bases lay between the germline ends. The CDR3 region has the DNA TGTGCCAGCAGCGAAACAAGGAACTATGGCTACACCTTC. Amino acid sequence: CASSETRNYGYTF.

The rearrangement uses TRBV19 and TRBJ2-1, with 8 bases identical to TRBD2. The CDR3 contains 15 residues. V dropped 7 bases and J dropped 6; count of bases not matched to a gene: 11. CDR1 and CDR2 from the germline V gene are LNHDA and SQIVND (reference sequence). In DNA form, the CDR3 reads TGTGCCAGTAAGGCCGGCGGGAGGAACAGCAATGAGCAGTTCTTC. Amino acids: CASKAGGRNSNEQFF.

This chain links TRBV4-2 with TRBJ2-1; TRBD2 matches at 7 bases. The V and J ends lost 0 bases and 2 bases, in that order; junction bases with no gene match: 4. CDR3 length: 16 residues. Germline assignment: CDR1 LGHNA and CDR2 YNFKEQ. The CDR3, as DNA: TGTGCCAGCAGCCAAGATAAGGGGACTACCTACAATGAGCAGTTCTTC. Its protein product is CASSQDKGTTYNEQFF.

The chain uses TRBV2 and TRBJ2-3, with 12 positions matching TRBD2. CDR3 length equals 16 residues. The junction had 7 bases not matched to a gene; V was cut back by 9 bases and J by 0 bases. CDR1 SNHLY and CDR2 FYNNEI come from the germline V gene. DNA of the CDR3: TGTGCCAGGGCCGCTGGACTAGCGGGAAGCACAGATACGCAGTATTTT. It encodes CARAAGLAGSTDTQYF.

About this clone itself: The junction and the germline gene differ at one end; a read error may be behind it. Other nucleotide sequences in the sample specify the same CDR3. This chain links TRBV11-3 with TRBJ1-1, with D possibly TRBD1 on 6 matching bases. The CDR3 is 15 amino acids. Germline CDR1 SGHNT, CDR2 YENEEA. The CDR3 spells CASSLQGRINTEAFF. The CDR3 DNA is TGTGCTAGCAGCCTCCAGGGGCGAATCAACACTGAAGCTTTCTTT.

The gene calls are TRBV9 and TRBJ1-5, with D possibly being TRBD1 (5 bases). V was cut by 4 bases and J by 4 bases, with 12 bases left in between. The germline CDR1 and CDR2 sequences are SGDLS and YYNGEE. The CDR3 has 14 residues. The CDR3 DNA reads TGTGCCAGCAGCAGAGACGACAGTAATCAGCCCCAGCATTTT. Translating it yields CASSRDDSNQPQHF.